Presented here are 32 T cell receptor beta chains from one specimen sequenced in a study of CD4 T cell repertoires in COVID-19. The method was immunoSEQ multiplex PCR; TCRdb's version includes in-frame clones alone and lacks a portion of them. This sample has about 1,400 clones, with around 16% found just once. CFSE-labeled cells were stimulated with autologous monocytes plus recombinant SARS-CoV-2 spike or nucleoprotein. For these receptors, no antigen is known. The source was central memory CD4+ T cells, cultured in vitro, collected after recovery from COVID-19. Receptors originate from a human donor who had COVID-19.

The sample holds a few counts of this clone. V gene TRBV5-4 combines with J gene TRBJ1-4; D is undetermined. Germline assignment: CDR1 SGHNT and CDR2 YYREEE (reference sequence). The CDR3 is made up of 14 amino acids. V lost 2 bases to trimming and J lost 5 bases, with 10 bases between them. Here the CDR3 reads CASSLAAGNEKLFF. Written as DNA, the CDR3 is TGTGCCAGCAGCTTAGCAGCGGGGAATGAAAAACTGTTTTTT.

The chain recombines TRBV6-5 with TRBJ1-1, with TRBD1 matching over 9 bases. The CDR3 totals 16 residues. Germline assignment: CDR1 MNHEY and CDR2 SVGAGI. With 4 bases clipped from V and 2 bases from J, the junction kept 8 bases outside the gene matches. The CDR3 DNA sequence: TGTGCCAGCAGTTCTTCCCGGGACAGGGTTAACACTGAAGCTTTCTTT. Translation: CASSSSRDRVNTEAFF.

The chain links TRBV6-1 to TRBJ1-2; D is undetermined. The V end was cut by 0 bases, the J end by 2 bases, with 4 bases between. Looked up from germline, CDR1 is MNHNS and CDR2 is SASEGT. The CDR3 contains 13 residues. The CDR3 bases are TGTGCCAGCAGTGAAGCAGGGAACTATGGCTACACCTTC. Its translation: CASSEAGNYGYTF.

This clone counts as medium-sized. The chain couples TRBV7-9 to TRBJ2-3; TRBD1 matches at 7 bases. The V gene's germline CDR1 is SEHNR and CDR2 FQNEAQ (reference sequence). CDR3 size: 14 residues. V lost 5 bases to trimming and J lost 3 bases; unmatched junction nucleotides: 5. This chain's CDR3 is CASSGRGSTDTQYF. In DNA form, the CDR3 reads TGTGCCAGCAGCGGCAGGGGGTCAACAGATACGCAGTATTTT.

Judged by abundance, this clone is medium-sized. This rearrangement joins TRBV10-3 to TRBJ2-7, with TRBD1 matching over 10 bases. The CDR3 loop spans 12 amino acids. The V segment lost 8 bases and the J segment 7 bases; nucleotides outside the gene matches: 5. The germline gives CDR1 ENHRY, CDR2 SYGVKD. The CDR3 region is CAIGQGVGEQYV. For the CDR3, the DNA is TGTGCCATCGGACAGGGGGTTGGGGAGCAGTACGTC.

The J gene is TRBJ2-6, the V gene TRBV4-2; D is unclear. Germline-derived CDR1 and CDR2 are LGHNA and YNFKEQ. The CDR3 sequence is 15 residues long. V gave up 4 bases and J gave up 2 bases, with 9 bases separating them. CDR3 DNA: TGTGCCAGCAGCCCAGAGCTGGCTGGGGCCAACGTCCTGACTTTC. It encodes CASSPELAGANVLTF.

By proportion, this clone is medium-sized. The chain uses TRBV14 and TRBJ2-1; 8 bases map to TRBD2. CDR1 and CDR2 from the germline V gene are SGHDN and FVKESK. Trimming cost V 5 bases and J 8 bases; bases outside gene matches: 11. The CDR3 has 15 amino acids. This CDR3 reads CASSMSGSIIDEQFF. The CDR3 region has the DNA TGTGCCAGCAGCATGAGCGGGAGTATAATCGATGAGCAGTTCTTC.

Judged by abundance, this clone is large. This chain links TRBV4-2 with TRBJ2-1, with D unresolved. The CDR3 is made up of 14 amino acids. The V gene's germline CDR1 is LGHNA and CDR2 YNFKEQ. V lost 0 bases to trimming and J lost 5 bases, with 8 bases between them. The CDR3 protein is CASSQDTQNNEQFF. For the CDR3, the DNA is TGTGCCAGCAGCCAAGACACCCAGAACAATGAGCAGTTCTTC.

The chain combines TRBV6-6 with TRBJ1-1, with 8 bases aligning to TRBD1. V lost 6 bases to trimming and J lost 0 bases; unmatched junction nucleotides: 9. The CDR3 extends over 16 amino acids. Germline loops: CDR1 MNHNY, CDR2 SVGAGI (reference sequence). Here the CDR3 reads CASSQDRVLMNTEAFF. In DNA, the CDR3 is TGTGCCAGCAGCCAGGACAGGGTTTTGATGAACACTGAAGCTTTCTTT.

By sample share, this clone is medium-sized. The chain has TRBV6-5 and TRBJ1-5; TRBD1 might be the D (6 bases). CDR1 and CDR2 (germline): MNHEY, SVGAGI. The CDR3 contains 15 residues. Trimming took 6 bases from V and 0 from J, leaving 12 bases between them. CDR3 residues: CASRVTGLSNQPQHF. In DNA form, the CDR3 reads TGTGCCAGCAGAGTGACAGGACTTAGCAATCAGCCCCAGCATTTT.

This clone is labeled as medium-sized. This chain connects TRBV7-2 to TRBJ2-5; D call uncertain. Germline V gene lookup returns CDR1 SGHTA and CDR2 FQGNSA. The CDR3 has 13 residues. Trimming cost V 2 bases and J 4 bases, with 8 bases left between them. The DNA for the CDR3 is TGTGCCAGCAGCTTAATTCTGGGAGAGACCCAGTACTTC. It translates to CASSLILGETQYF. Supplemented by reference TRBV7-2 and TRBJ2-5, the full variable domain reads GAGVSQSPSNKVTEKGKDVELRCDPISGHTALYWYRQSLGQGLEFLIYFQGNSAPDKSGLPSDRFSAERTGGSVSTLTIQRTQQEDSAVYLCASSLILGETQYFGPGTRLLVL.

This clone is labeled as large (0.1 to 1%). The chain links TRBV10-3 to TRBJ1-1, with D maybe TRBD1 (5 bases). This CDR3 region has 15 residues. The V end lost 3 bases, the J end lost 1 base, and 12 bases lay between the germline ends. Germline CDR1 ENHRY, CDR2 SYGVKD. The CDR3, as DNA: TGTGCCATCAGTGATAGGACAACGGGGAACACTGAAGCTTTCTTT. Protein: CAISDRTTGNTEAFF.

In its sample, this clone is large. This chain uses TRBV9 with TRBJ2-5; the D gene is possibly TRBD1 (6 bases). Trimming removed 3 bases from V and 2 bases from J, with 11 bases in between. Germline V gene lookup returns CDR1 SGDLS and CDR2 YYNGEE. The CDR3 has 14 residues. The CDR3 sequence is CASSGRQEQETQYF. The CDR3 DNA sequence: TGTGCCAGCAGCGGACGACAGGAGCAAGAGACCCAGTACTTC.

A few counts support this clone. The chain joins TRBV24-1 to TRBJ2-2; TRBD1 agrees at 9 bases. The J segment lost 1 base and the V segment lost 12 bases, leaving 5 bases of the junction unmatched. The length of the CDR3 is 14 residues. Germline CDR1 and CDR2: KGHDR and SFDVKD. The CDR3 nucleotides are TGTGCCTCCCGGGACAGGGAGAACACCGGGGAGCTGTTTTTT. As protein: CASRDRENTGELFF.

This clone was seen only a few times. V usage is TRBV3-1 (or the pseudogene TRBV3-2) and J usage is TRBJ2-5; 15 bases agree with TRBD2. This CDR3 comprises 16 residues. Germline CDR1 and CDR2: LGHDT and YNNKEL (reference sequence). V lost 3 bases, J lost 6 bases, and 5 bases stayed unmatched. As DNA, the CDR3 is TGTGCCAGCAGCCAGGGGACTAGCGGGAGGATGAAGACCCAGTACTTC. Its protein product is CASSQGTSGRMKTQYF.

The CDR3 bases are TGTGCCAGCAGATTCTCCGACAGGCATCAGCCCCAGCATTTT. Protein product: CASRFSDRHQPQHF. The chain links TRBV6-1 to TRBJ1-5; D is perhaps TRBD1 (6 bases). The CDR3 has 14 amino acids. Per the germline V gene, CDR1 is MNHNS and CDR2 is SASEGT. The V and J ends lost 6 bases and 5 bases respectively, with 14 bases between them.

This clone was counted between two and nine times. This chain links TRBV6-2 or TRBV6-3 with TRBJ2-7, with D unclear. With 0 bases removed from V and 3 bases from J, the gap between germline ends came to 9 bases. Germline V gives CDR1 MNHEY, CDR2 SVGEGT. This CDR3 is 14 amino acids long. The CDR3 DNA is TGTGCCAGCAGTTACTCTGCTACCTACTACGAGCAGTACGTC. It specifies CASSYSATYYEQYV.

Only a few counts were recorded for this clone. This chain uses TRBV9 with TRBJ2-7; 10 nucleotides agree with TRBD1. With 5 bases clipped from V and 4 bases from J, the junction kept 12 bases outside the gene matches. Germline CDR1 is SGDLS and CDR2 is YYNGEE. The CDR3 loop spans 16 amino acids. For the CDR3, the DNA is TGTGCCAGCAGTGAGGGAGGCCCGGGACAGGGGTACGAGCAGTACTTC. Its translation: CASSEGGPGQGYEQYF.

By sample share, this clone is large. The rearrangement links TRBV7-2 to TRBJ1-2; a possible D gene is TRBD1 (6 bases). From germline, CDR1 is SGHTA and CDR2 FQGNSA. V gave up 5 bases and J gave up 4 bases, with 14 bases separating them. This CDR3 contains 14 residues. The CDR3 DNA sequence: TGTGCCAGCAGCCCGGACAGATTGGGCTATGGCTACACCTTC. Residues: CASSPDRLGYGYTF.

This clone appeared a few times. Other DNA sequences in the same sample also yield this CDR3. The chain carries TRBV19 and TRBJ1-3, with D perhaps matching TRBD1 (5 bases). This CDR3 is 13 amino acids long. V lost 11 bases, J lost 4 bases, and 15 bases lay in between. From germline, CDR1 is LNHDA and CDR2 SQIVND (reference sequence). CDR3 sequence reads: CARGSGGGNTIYF. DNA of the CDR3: TGTGCCCGGGGTTCGGGGGGGGGAAACACCATATATTTT.

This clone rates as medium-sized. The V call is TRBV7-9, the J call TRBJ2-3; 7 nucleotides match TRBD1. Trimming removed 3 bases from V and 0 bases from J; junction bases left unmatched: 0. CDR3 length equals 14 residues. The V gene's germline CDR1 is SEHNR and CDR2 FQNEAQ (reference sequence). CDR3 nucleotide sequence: TGTGCCAGCAGCTTGGACAGGAGCACAGATACGCAGTATTTT. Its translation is CASSLDRSTDTQYF. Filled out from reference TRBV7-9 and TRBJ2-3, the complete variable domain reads DTGVSQNPRHKITKRGQNVTFRCDPISEHNRLYWYRQTLGQGPEFLTYFQNEAQLEKSRLLSDRFSAERPKGSFSTLEIQRTEQGDSAMYLCASSLDRSTDTQYFGPGTRLTVL.

The chain's CDR3 is CASSKQAGASTDTQYF. CDR3 sequence (DNA): TGTGCCAGTAGCAAACAGGCCGGGGCTAGCACAGATACGCAGTATTTT. The chain couples TRBV19 to TRBJ2-3; D may be TRBD1 or TRBD2 (5 bases each). Between the trimmed V and J ends, which lost 6 bases and 0 bases, there was a span of 16 bases. Germline V gene lookup returns CDR1 LNHDA and CDR2 SQIVND (reference sequence). The CDR3 is 16 residues long.

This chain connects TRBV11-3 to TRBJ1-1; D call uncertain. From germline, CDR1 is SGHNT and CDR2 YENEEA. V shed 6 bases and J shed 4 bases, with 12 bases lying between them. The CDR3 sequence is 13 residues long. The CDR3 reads CASSRAFGTEAFF. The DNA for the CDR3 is TGTGCCAGCAGTCGCGCCTTCGGCACTGAAGCTTTCTTT. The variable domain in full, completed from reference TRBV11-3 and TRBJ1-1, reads EAGVVQSPRYKIIEKKQPVAFWCNPISGHNTLYWYLQNLGQGPELLIRYENEEAVDDSQLPKDRFSAERLKGVDSTLKIQPAELGDSAVYLCASSRAFGTEAFFGQGTRLTVV.

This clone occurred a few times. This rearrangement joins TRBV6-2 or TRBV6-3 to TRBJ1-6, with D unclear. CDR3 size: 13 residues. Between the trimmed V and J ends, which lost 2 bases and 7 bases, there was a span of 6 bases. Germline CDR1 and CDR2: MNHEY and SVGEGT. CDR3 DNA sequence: TGTGCCAGCAGTTACGCAGAAAATTCACCCCTCCACTTT. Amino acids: CASSYAENSPLHF.

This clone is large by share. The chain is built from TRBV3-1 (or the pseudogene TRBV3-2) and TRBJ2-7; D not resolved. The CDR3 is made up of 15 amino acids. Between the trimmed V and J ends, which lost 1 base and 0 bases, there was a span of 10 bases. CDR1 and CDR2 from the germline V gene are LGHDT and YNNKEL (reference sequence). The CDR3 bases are TGTGCCAGCAGCCAAGTCCCCCAGAGCTCCTACGAGCAGTACGTC. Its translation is CASSQVPQSSYEQYV.

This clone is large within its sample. CDR3 bases: TGCAGCGTTGAAAGGAAAGAGAACACTGAAGCTTTCTTT. This translates into CSVERKENTEAFF. The rearrangement links TRBV29-1 to TRBJ1-1; D call uncertain. Trimming left V 2 bases short and J 1 base short, with 8 bases between. Germline loops: CDR1 SQVTM, CDR2 ANQGSEA. The CDR3 consists of 13 residues.

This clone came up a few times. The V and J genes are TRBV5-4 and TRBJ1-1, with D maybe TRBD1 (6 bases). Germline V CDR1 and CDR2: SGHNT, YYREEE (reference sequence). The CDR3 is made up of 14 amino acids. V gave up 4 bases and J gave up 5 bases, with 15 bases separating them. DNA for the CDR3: TGTGCCAGCAGCATCCTGGACAGAGGAACTGAAGCTTTCTTT. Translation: CASSILDRGTEAFF.

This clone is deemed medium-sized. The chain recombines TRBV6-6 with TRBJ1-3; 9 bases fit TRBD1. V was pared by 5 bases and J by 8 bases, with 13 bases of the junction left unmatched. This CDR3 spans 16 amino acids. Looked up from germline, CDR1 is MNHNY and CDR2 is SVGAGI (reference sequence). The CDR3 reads CASSHQGQGGGYTIYF. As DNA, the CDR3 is TGTGCCAGCAGTCATCAGGGACAGGGAGGCGGATACACCATATATTTT.

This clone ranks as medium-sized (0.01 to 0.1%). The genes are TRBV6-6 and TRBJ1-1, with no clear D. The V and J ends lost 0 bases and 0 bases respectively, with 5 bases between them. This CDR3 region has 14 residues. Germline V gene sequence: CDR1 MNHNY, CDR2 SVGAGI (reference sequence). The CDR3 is CASSYSEMNTEAFF. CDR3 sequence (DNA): TGTGCCAGCAGTTACTCGGAGATGAACACTGAAGCTTTCTTT.

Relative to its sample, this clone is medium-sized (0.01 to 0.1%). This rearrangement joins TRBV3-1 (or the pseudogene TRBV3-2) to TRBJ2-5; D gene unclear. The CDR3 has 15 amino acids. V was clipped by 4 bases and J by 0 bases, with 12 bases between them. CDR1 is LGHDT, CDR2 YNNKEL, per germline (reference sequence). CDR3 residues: CASSPKPEYQETQYF. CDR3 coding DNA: TGTGCCAGCAGCCCTAAACCGGAGTACCAAGAGACCCAGTACTTC.

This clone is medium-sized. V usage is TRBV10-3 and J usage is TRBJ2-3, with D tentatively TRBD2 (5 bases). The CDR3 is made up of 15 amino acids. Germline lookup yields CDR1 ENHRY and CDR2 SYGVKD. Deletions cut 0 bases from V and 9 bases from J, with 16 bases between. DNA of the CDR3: TGTGCCATCAGTGAGTCGTCGGGGTCGTCGGGAACGCAGTATTTT. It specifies CAISESSGSSGTQYF.

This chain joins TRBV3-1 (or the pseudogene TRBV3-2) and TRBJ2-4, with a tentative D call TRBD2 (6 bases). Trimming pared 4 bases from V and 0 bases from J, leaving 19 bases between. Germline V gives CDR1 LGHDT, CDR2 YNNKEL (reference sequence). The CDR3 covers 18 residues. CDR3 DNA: TGTGCCAGCAGCCCGAGATGGGGGGAGCCTCTAGCCAAAAACATTCAGTACTTC. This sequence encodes CASSPRWGEPLAKNIQYF.